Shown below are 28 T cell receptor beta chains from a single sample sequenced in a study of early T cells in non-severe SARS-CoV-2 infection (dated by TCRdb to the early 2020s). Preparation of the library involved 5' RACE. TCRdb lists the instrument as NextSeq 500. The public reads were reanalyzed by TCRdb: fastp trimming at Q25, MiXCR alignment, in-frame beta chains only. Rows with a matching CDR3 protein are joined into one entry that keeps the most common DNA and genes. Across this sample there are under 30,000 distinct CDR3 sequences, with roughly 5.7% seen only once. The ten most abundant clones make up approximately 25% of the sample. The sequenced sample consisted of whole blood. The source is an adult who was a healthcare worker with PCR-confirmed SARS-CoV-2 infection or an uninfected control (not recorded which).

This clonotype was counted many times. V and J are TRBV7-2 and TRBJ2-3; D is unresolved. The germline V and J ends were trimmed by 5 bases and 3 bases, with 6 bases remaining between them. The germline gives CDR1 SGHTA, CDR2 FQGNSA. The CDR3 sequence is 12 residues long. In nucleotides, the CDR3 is TGTGCCAGCAGCCCAGTAACAGATACGCAGTATTTT. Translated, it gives CASSPVTDTQYF.

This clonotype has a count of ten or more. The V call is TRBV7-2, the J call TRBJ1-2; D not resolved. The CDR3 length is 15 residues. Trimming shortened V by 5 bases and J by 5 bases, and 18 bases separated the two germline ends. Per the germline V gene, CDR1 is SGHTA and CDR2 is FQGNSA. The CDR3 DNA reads TGTGCCAGCAGCCCCGGACCCCTTGGGCCGTATGGCTACACCTTC. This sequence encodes CASSPGPLGPYGYTF.

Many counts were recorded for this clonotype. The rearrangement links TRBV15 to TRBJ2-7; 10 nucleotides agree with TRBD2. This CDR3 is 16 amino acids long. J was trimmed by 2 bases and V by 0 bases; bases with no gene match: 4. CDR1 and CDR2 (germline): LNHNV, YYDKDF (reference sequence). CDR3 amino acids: CATSRDLLAGTYEQYF. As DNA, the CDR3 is TGTGCCACCAGCAGAGATCTACTAGCGGGAACCTACGAGCAGTACTTC.

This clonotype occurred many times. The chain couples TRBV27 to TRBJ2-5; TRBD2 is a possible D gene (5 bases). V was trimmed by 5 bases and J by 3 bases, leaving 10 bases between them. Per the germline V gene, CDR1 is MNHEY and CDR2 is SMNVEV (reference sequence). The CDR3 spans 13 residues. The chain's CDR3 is CASSRLAEETQYF. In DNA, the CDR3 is TGTGCCAGCAGTCGCCTAGCAGAAGAGACCCAGTACTTC.

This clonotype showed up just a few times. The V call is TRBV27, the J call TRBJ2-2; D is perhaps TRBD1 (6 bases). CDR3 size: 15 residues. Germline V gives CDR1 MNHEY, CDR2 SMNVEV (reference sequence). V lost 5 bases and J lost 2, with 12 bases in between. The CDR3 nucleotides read TGTGCCAGCAGTCAATCCGGGACAAACACCGGGGAGCTGTTTTTT. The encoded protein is CASSQSGTNTGELFF.

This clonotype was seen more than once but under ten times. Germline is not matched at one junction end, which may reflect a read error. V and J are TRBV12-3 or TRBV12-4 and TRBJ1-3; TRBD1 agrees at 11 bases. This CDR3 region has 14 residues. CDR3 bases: TGTGCCGGCAGTTTCTGGACAGGGGGCGACACCATATATTTT. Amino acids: CAGSFWTGGDTIYF.

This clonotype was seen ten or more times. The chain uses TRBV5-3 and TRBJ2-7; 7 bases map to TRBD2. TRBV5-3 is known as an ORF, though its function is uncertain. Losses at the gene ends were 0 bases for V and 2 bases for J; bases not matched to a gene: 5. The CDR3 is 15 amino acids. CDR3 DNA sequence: TGTGCCAGAAGCTTGGGGCGGGGGTCCCCCTACGAGCAGTACTTC. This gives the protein CARSLGRGSPYEQYF.

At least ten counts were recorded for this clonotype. The CDR3 loop is CSARLAGGPFAKNIQYF. CDR3 bases: TGCAGTGCTAGGCTAGCGGGAGGGCCTTTCGCCAAAAACATTCAGTACTTC. The chain has TRBV20-1 and TRBJ2-4, with 12 bases identical to TRBD2. The CDR3 sequence is 17 residues long. Germline-derived CDR1 and CDR2 are DFQATT and SNEGSKA (reference sequence). Trimming cost V 3 bases and J 1 base; bases outside gene matches: 7.

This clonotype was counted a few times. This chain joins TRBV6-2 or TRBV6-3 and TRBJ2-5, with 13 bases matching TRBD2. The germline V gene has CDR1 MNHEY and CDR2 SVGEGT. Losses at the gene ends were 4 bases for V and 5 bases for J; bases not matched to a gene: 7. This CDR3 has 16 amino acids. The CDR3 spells CASSSGLAGVFETQYF. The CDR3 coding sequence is TGTGCCAGCAGTTCCGGACTAGCGGGGGTATTTGAGACCCAGTACTTC.

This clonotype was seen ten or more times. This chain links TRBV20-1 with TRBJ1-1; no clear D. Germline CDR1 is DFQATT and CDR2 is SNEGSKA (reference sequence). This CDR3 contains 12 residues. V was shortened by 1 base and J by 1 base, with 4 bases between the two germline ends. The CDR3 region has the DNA TGCAGTGCTAGAGGGGGGAACACTGAAGCTTTCTTT. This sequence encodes CSARGGNTEAFF.

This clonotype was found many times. The CDR3 is CASSLWTISEAFF. Here the CDR3 DNA reads TGTGCCAGCAGCTTATGGACAATATCTGAAGCTTTCTTT. This chain uses TRBV7-2 with TRBJ1-1, with a tentative D call TRBD1 (5 bases). V was cut by 2 bases and J by 6 bases, with 10 bases left in between. Germline assignment: CDR1 SGHTA and CDR2 FQGNSA. The CDR3 length is 13 residues. Variable domain in full (rest from reference TRBV7-2 and TRBJ1-1): GAGVSQSPSNKVTEKGKDVELRCDPISGHTALYWYRQSLGQGLEFLIYFQGNSAPDKSGLPSDRFSAERTGGSVSTLTIQRTQQEDSAVYLCASSLWTISEAFFGQGTRLTVV.

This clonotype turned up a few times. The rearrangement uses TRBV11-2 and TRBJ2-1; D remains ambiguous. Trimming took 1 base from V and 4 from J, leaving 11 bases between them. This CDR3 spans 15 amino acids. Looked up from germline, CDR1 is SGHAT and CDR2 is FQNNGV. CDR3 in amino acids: CASSLVGSAYNEQFF. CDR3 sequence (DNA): TGTGCCAGCAGCTTAGTAGGCAGCGCGTACAATGAGCAGTTCTTC. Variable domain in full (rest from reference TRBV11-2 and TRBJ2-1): EAGVAQSPRYKIIEKRQSVAFWCNPISGHATLYWYQQILGQGPKLLIQFQNNGVVDDSQLPKDRFSAERLKGVDSTLKIQPAKLEDSAVYLCASSLVGSAYNEQFFGPGTRLTVL.

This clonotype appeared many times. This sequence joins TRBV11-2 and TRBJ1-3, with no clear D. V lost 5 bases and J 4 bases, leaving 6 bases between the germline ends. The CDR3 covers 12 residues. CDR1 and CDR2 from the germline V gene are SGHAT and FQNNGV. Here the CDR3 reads CASSTQGNTIYF. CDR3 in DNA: TGTGCCAGCAGCACGCAGGGAAACACCATATATTTT. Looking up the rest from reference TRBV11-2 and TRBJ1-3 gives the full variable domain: EAGVAQSPRYKIIEKRQSVAFWCNPISGHATLYWYQQILGQGPKLLIQFQNNGVVDDSQLPKDRFSAERLKGVDSTLKIQPAKLEDSAVYLCASSTQGNTIYFGEGSWLTVV.

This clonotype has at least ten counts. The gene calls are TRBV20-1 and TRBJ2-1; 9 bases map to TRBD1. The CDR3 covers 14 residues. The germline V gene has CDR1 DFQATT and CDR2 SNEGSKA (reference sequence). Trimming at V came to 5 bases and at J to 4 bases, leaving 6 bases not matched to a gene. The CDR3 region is CSADRDRAYNEQFF. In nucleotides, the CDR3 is TGCAGTGCTGACCGGGACAGGGCTTACAATGAGCAGTTCTTC.

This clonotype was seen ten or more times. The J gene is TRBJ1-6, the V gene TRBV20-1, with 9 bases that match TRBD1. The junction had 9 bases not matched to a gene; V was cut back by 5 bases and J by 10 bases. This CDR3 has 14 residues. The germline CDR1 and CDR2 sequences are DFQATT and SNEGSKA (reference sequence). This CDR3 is CSAVGGTGYSPLHF. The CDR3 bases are TGCAGTGCTGTAGGCGGGACAGGGTACTCACCCCTCCACTTT.

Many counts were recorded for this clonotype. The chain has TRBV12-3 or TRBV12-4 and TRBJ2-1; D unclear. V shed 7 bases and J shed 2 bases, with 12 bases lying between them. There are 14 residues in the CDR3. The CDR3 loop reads CASTLRRAYNEQFF. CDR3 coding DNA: TGTGCCAGCACCTTAAGAAGGGCCTACAATGAGCAGTTCTTC.

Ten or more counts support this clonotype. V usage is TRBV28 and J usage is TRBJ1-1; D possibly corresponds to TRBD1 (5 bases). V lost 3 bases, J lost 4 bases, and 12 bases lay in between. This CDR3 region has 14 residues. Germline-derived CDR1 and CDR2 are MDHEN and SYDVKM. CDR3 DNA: TGTGCCAGCAGTTTCCCGACGAGGGGCACTGAAGCTTTCTTT. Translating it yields CASSFPTRGTEAFF.

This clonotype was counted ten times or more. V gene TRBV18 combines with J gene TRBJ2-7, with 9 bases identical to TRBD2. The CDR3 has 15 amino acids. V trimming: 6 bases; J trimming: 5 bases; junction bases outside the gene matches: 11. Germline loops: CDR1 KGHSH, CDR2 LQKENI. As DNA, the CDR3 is TGTGCCAGCTCGATAACTAGCGGGCCGGGGGACGAGCAGTACTTC. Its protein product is CASSITSGPGDEQYF.

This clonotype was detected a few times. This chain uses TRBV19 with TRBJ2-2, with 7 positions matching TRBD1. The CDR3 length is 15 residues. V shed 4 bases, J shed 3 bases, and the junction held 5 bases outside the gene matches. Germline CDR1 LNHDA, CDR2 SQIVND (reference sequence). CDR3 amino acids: CASSKTDRDTGELFF. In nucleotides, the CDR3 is TGTGCCAGTAGTAAAACAGACAGGGACACCGGGGAGCTGTTTTTT.

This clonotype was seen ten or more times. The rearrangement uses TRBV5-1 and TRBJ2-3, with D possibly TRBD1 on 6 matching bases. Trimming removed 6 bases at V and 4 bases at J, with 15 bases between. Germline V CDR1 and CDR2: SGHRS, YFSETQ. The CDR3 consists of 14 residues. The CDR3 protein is CASTPGDAADTQYF. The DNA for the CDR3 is TGCGCCAGCACCCCAGGGGATGCGGCAGATACGCAGTATTTT. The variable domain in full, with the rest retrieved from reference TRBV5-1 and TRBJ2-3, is KAGVTQTPRYLIKTRGQQVTLSCSPISGHRSVSWYQQTPGQGLQFLFEYFSETQRNKGNFPGRFSGRQFSNSRSEMNVSTLELGDSALYLCASTPGDAADTQYFGPGTRLTVL.

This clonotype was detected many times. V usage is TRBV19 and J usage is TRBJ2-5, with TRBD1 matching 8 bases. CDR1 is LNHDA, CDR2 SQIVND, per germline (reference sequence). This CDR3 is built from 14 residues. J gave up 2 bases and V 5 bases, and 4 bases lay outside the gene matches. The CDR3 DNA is TGTGCCAGTAGTTCTCGACAGGGGCAAGAGACCCAGTACTTC. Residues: CASSSRQGQETQYF.

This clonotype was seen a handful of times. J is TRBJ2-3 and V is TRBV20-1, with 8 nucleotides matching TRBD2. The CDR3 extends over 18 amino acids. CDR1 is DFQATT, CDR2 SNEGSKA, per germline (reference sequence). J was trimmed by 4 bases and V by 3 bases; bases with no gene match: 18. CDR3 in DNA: TGCAGTGCTAGTGAGGAGCTAGTCGGGGGGGCCGTACCAGATACGCAGTATTTT. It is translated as CSASEELVGGAVPDTQYF.

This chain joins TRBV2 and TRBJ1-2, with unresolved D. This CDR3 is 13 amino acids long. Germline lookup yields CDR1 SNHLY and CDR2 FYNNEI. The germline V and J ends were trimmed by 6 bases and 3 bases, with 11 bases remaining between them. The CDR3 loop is CASRGERYYGYTF. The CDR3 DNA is TGTGCCAGCAGAGGAGAGAGATACTATGGCTACACCTTC. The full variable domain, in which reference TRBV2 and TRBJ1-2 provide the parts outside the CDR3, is EPEVTQTPSHQVTQMGQEVILRCVPISNHLYFYWYRQILGQKVEFLVSFYNNEISEKSEIFDDQFSVERPDGSNFTLKIRSTKLEDSAMYFCASRGERYYGYTFGSGTRLTVV.

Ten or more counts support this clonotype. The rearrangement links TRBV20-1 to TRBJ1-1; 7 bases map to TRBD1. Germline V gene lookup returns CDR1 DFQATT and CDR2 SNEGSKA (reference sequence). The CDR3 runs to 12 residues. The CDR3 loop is CSPRQGNTEAFF. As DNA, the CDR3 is TGCAGCCCGAGACAGGGAAATACTGAAGCTTTCTTT.

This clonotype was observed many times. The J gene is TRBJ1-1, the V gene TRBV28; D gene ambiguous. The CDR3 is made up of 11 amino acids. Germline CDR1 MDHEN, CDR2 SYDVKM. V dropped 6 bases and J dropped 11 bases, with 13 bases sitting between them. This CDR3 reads CASSPGRGAFF. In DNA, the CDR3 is TGTGCCAGCAGCCCTGGTCGAGGGGCTTTCTTT.

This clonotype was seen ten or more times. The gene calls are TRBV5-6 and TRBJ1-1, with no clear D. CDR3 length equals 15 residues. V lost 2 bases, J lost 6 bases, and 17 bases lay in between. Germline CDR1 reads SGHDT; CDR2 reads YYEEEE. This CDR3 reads CASSFSVLGLAEAFF. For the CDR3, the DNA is TGTGCCAGCAGCTTTAGTGTATTAGGTTTGGCTGAAGCTTTCTTT.

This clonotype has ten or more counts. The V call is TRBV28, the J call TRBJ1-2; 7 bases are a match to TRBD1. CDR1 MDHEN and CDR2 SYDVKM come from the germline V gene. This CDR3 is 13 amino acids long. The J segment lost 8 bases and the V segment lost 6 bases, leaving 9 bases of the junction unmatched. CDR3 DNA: TGTGCCAGCAGCCCCAGACAGGGCGGAGGCTACACCTTC. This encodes CASSPRQGGGYTF.

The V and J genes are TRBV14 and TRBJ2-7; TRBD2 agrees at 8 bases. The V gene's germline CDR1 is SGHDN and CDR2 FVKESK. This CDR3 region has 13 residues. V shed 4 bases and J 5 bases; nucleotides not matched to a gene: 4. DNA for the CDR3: TGTGCCAGCAGCCGCGGACTAGCTGACGAGCAGTACTTC. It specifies CASSRGLADEQYF.